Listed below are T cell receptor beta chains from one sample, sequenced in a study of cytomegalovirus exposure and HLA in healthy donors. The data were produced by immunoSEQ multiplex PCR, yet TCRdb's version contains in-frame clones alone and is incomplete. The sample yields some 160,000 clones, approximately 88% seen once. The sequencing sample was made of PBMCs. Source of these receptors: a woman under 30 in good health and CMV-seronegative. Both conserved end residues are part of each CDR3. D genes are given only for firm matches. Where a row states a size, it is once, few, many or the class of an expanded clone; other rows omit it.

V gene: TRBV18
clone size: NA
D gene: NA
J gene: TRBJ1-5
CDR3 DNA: TGTGCCAGCTCACCAGGAACAGGGATTAACAATCAGCCCCAGCATTTT
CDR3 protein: CASSPGTGINNQPQHF

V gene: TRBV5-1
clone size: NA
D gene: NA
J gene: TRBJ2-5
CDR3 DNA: TGCGCCAGCAGCTTGGTGTCAACAGTCCAAGAGACCCAGTACTTC
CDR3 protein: CASSLVSTVQETQYF

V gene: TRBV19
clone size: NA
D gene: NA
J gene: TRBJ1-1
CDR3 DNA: TGTGCCAGTAGTTTCGCCACTGTGAACACTGAAGCTTTCTTT
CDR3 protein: CASSFATVNTEAFF

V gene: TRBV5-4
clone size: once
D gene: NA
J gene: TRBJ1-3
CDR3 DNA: TGTGCCAGCAGCCGACAGTCTGGAAACACCATATATTTT
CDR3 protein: CASSRQSGNTIYF

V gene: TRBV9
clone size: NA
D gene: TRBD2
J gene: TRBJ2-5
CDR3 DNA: TGTGCCAGCAGCGTAGCCCCAGAAGGACTAGCGTCCCAAGAGACCCAGTACTTC
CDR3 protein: CASSVAPEGLASQETQYF

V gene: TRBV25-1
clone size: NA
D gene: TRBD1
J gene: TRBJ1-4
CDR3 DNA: TGTGCCAGCAGTGCCCTGGACAGGGGGCGACTTAATGAAAAACTGTTTTTT
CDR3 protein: CASSALDRGRLNEKLFF

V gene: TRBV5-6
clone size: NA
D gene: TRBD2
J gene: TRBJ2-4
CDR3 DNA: TGTGCCAGCAGCAGACAGGGACTAGCGGAACTAGCCAAAAACATTCAGTACTTC
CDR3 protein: CASSRQGLAELAKNIQYF

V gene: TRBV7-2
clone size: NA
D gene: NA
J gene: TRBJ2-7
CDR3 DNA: TGTGCCAGCAGCTTAGCGACTACTGAAAACGAGCAGTACTTC
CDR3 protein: CASSLATTENEQYF

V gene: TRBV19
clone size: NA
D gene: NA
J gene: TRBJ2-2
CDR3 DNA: TGTGCCAGTAGTATAGGAGACTACACCGGGGAGCTGTTTTTT
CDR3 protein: CASSIGDYTGELFF

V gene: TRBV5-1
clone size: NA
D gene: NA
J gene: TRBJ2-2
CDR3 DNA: TGCGCCAGCAGCTTGGAACAGGGTAGTATTGGGGAGCTGTTTTTT
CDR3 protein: CASSLEQGSIGELFF

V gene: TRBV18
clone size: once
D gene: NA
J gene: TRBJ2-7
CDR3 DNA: TGTGCCAGCTCACCAGGCCCCGCTAGCTCCTACGAGCAGTACTTC
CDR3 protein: CASSPGPASSYEQYF

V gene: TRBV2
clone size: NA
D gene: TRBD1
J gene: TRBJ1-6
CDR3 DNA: TGTGCCAGTGGGCCGGGACAGGGGGACTCACCCCTCCACTTT
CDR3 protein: CASGPGQGDSPLHF

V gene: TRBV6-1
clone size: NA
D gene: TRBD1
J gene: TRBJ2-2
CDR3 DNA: TGTGCCAGCAGTGGGACAGGGGCAACCGGGGAGCTGTTTTTT
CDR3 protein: CASSGTGATGELFF

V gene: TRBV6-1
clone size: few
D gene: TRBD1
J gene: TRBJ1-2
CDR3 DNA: TGTGCCAGCAGTGGGACAGGGAATCCATATGGCTACACCTTC
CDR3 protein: CASSGTGNPYGYTF

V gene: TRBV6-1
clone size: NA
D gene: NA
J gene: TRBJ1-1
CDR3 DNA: TGTGCCACCCGGTTTCCGGTCTCTGAAGCTTTCTTT
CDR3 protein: CATRFPVSEAFF

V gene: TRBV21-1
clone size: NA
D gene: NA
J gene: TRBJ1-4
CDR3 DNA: TGTGCCTGCTTCAAAGAGGCCGAGGGCAGTTTTAATGAAAAACTGTTTTTT
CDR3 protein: CACFKEAEGSFNEKLFF

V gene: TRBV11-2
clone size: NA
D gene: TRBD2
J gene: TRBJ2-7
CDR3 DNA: TGTGCCAGCAGCTTAAGTAGCGGGGGTACCTACGAGCAGTACTTC
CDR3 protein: CASSLSSGGTYEQYF

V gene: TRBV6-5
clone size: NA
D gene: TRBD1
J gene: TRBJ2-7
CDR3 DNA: TGTGCCAGCAGTTACGGGACAGAGATCACCTACGAGCAGTACTTC
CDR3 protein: CASSYGTEITYEQYF

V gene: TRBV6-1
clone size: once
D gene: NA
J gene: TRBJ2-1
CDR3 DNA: TGTGCCAGCGGCAGGGGCTACAATGAGCAGTTCTTC
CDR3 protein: CASGRGYNEQFF

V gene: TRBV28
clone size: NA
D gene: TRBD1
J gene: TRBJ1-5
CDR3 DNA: TGTGCCAGCGCCACCGCTAGACAGGGGGCAAGACAGCCCCAGCATTTT
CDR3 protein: CASATARQGARQPQHF

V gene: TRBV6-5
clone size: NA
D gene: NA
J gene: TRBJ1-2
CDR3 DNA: TGTGCCAGCAGTTACTCGATTCTACAGGGCAGGAGGGGCTACACCTTC
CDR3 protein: CASSYSILQGRRGYTF

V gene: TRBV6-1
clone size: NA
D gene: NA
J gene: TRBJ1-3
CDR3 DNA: TGTGCCAGCAGTGAAGAGGGAGTAAAGGGAAACACCATATATTTT
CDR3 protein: CASSEEGVKGNTIYF

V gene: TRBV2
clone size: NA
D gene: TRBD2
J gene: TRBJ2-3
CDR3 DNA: TGTGCCAGCAGTGGCGTTAGCGGGGGCCTCTGGGAAGATACGCAGTATTTT
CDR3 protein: CASSGVSGGLWEDTQYF

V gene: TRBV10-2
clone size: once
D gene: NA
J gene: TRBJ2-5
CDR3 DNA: TGCGCCAGCAATCAGCGTTTTCAAGAGACCCAGTACTTC
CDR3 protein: CASNQRFQETQYF

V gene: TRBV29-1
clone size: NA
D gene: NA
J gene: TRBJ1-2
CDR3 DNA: TGCAGCGTTGCATACCGGGGGTGGGGTGGCTACACCTTC
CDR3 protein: CSVAYRGWGGYTF

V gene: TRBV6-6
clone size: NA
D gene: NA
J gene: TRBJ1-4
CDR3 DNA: TGTGCCAGCAGCCCAGAACAGGGTCCTGTAGGTGAAAAACTGTTTTTT
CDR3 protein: CASSPEQGPVGEKLFF

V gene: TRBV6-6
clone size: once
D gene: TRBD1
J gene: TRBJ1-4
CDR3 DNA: TGTGCCAGCAGGGACAGGGCTAATGAAAAACTGTTTTTT
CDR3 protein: CASRDRANEKLFF

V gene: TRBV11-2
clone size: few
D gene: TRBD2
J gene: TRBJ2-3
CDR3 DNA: TGTGCCAGCAGCGATAATTGGCGGGGGGGCCGAGATACGCAGTATTTT
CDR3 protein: CASSDNWRGGRDTQYF

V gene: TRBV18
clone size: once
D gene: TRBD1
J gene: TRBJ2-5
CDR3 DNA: TGTGCCAGCTCACCTATACAGGGGGCCGGGGAGAAAGAGACCCAGTACTTC
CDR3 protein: CASSPIQGAGEKETQYF

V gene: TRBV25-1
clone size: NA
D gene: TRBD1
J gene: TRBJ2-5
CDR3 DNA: TGTGCCAGCGCACAGGGGGCGTTATGGGAGACCCAGTACTTC
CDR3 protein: CASAQGALWETQYF

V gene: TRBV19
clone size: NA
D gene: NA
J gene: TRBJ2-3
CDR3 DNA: TGTGCCAGTAGTGACAGGTCCGGCACAGATACGCAGTATTTT
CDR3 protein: CASSDRSGTDTQYF

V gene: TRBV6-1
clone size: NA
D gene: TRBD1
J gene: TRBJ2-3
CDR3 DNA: TGTGCCAGCAGTGGACAGGGGGCAGATACGCAGTATTTT
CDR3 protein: CASSGQGADTQYF

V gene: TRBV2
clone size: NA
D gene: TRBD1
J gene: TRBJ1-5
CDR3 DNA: TGTGCCAGCAAGGAGGGGGCCCGTCAGCCCCAGCATTTT
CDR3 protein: CASKEGARQPQHF

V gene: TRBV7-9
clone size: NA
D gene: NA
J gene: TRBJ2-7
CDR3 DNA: TGTGCCAGCAGCTTAAGCGACCCGTACGAGCAGTACTTC
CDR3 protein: CASSLSDPYEQYF

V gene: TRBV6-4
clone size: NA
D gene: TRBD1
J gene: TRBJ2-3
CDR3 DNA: TGTGCCAGCAGTGGGACAGGGGGCACAGATACGCAGTATTTT
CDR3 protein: CASSGTGGTDTQYF

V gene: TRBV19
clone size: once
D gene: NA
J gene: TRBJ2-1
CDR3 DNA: TGTGCCAGTATCGAGACAGGGAGGTACAATGAGCAGTTCTTC
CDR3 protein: CASIETGRYNEQFF

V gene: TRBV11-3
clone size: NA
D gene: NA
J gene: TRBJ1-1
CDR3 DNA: TGTGCCAGCACCCCGCGGGGTGCAGGGAACACTGAAGCTTTCTTT
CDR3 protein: CASTPRGAGNTEAFF

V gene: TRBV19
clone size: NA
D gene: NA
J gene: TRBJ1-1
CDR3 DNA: TGTGCCAGTAGGGATACAGGGCGCACTGAAGCTTTCTTT
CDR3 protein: CASRDTGRTEAFF

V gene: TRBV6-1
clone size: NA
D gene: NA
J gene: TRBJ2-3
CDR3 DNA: TGTGCCAGCATTTCACGGTTTGTGACACATGGTACGCAGTATTTT
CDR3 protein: CASISRFVTHGTQYF

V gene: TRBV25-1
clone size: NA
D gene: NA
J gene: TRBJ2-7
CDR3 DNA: TGTGCCAGCAGTGAAAGTTCGACAGCCGGTTACGAGCAGTACTTC
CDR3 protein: CASSESSTAGYEQYF

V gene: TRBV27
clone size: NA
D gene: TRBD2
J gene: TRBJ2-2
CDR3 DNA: TGTGCCAGCAGTTCTGGGCGCGGGGGGACCGGGGAGCTGTTTTTT
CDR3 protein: CASSSGRGGTGELFF

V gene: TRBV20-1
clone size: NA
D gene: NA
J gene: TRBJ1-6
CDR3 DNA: TGCAGTGTAGATAATTCCCCCCTCCACTTT
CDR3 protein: CSVDNSPLHF

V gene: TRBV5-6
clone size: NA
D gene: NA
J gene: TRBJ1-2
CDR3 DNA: TGTGCCAGCAGTCGGGCTACGGAAGGGGTAAACTATGGCTACACCTTC
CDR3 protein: CASSRATEGVNYGYTF

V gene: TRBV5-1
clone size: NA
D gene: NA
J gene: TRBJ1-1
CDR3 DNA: TGCGCCAGCAGCAGAGAGGGCGTGAACACTGAAGCTTTCTTT
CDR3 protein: CASSREGVNTEAFF

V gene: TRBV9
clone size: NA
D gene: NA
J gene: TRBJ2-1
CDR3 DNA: TGTGCCAGCAGCGTAGCAGACTACAATGAGCAGTTCTTC
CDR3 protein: CASSVADYNEQFF

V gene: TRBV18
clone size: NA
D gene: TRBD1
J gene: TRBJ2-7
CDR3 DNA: TGTGCCAGCTCACCAAATAACAGGGGGCGCGGAAACGAGCAGTACTTC
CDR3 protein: CASSPNNRGRGNEQYF

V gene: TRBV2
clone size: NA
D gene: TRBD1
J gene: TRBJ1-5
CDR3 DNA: TGTGCCAGCAGTACTGGACAGGGTTTGCAGCCCCAGCATTTT
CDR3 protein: CASSTGQGLQPQHF

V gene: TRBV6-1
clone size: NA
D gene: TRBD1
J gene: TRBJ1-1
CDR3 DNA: TGTGCCAGCAGTGGAACAGGGGGCTTCTTCGGGAACACTGAAGCTTTCTTT
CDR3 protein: CASSGTGGFFGNTEAFF

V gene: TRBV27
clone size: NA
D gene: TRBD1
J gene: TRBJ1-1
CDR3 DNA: TGTGCCAGCAGTCCACGCCGACAGGGGCGGAACACTGAAGCTTTCTTT
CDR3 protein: CASSPRRQGRNTEAFF